These 9 T cell receptor beta chains were sequenced from one sample in a study of CD8+ T cells in alopecia areata. It was cDNA, reverse transcribed from extracted RNA, that served as the sequencing template. Data came from immunoSEQ multiplex PCR; TCRdb stores just in-frame clones and leaves some out. The sample has approximately 120,000 clones; around 45% are singletons. Input material: NKG2D-low CD8+ T cells sorted from blood. The receptors originated from a human donor with alopecia areata.

This chain uses TRBV29-1 with TRBJ2-6; D may correspond to TRBD1 or TRBD2 (5 bases each). Germline V gene sequence: CDR1 SQVTM, CDR2 ANQGSEA. The CDR3 contains 14 residues. Trimming stripped 4 bases from V and 3 bases from J, with 10 bases between. The chain's CDR3 is CSVVGVGGANVLTF. The DNA of the CDR3 is TGCAGCGTTGTGGGGGTTGGTGGGGCCAACGTCCTGACTTTC.

This clone showed up just once. V usage is TRBV5-4 and J usage is TRBJ2-5; no clear D gene. V dropped 0 bases and J dropped 1 base, with 7 bases sitting between them. This CDR3 has 14 amino acids. CDR1 is SGHNT, CDR2 YYREEE, per germline (reference sequence). This CDR3 reads CASSLDLSQETQYF. In DNA form, the CDR3 reads TGTGCCAGCAGCTTGGATTTAAGCCAAGAGACCCAGTACTTC.

This clone appeared a few times. The chain uses TRBV10-2 and TRBJ2-1; D may correspond to TRBD1 or TRBD2 (5 bases each). The V end was cut by 2 bases, the J end by 4 bases, with 12 bases between. The CDR3 contains 15 residues. CDR1 and CDR2 from the germline V gene are WSHSY and SAAADI. DNA for the CDR3: TGCGCCAGCAGTGAGGGCAGGGACCTATACAATGAGCAGTTCTTC. Amino acid sequence: CASSEGRDLYNEQFF.

This clone was detected a few times. The gene calls are TRBV7-9 and TRBJ2-5; D may correspond to TRBD1 or TRBD2 (6 bases each). The CDR3 totals 15 residues. Germline lookup yields CDR1 SEHNR and CDR2 FQNEAQ (reference sequence). CDR3: CASAGQGRRGETQYF. The CDR3 nucleotides read TGTGCTTCGGCGGGGCAGGGGAGACGGGGAGAGACCCAGTACTTC.

The chain employs TRBV28 and TRBJ1-1; no clear D. The CDR3 totals 11 residues. V lost 6 bases and J 7 bases, leaving 9 bases between the germline ends. Germline V gene sequence: CDR1 MDHEN, CDR2 SYDVKM. The CDR3 loop reads CASSREVEAFF. In DNA, the CDR3 is TGTGCCAGCAGCCGGGAGGTTGAAGCTTTCTTT.

The rearrangement links TRBV29-1 to TRBJ2-7, with D perhaps matching TRBD1 (6 bases). Trimming shortened V by 7 bases and J by 0 bases, and 10 bases separated the two germline ends. In germline, CDR1 is SQVTM, CDR2 ANQGSEA. The CDR3 has 12 residues. The CDR3 is CSARQDSYEQYF. As DNA, the CDR3 is TGCAGCGCCCGACAGGACTCCTACGAGCAGTACTTC.

The chain couples TRBV6-5 to TRBJ1-5; 7 bases align to TRBD1. This CDR3 comprises 15 residues. Germline assignment: CDR1 MNHEY and CDR2 SVGAGI. V gave up 8 bases and J gave up 7 bases; unmatched junction bases: 14. The CDR3: CASGPAGTASQPQHF. DNA of the CDR3: TGTGCCAGCGGGCCCGCCGGGACAGCCTCCCAGCCCCAGCATTTT.

This chain joins TRBV30 and TRBJ2-7; D may correspond to TRBD1 or TRBD2 (6 bases each). Looked up from germline, CDR1 is GTSNPN and CDR2 is SVGIG (reference sequence). Trimming removed 0 bases from V and 5 bases from J, with 11 bases in between. This CDR3 has 13 residues. CDR3 loop: CAWSVVGGHEQYF. The CDR3 DNA follows: TGTGCCTGGAGTGTTGTGGGGGGCCACGAGCAGTACTTC.

The chain is built from TRBV2 and TRBJ2-4, with TRBD2 matching over 10 bases. This CDR3 spans 12 amino acids. Germline trimming cut 9 bases from V and 5 bases from J; bases unmatched to any gene: 1. The germline V gene encodes CDR1 SNHLY and CDR2 FYNNEI. The CDR3 bases are TGTGCCAGTCTAGCGGGGGAAAACATTCAGTACTTC. Protein sequence: CASLAGENIQYF. Full variable domain (rest looked up from reference TRBV2 and TRBJ2-4): EPEVTQTPSHQVTQMGQEVILRCVPISNHLYFYWYRQILGQKVEFLVSFYNNEISEKSEIFDDQFSVERPDGSNFTLKIRSTKLEDSAMYFCASLAGENIQYFGAGTRLSVL.